This TCR beta chain was identified during a study of T cell responses to AZD1222 COVID-19 vaccine. Measured with immunoSEQ multiplex PCR; TCRdb has only the in-frame clones, and not every one. The table has roughly 86,000 clones, about 85% seen once. A remark on this clone: Its matching antigen is unknown.

This CDR3 region has 13 residues. The germline V gene encodes CDR1 MNHEY and CDR2 SVGEGT. The trim removed 4 bases at V and 4 bases at J, leaving 2 bases unmatched. Study-wide findings and caveats: In a largely white British group with more females than males, clonal diversity was possibly underestimated. Within unmutated variant regions lay the reported targets of nearly half of spike-specific TCRs. The span of vaccine-associated CD4 TCRs extended across spike, with dominance at 160-218 and 743-854. Two AZD1222 administrations were followed by greater Spike-specific TCR breadth and depth.

V is TRBV6-2 or TRBV6-3 and J is TRBJ1-1, with 8 bases identical to TRBD1. The sequence was collected from an adult who received the AZD1222 COVID-19 vaccine. The sample in question was peripheral blood, obtained 28 days after the second AZD1222 dose. The CDR3 reads CASSFGTGTEAFF. CDR3 nucleotide sequence: TGTGCCAGCAGTTTCGGGACAGGCACTGAAGCTTTCTTT.